These T cell receptor beta chains were read from a single sample in a study of PD-1 blockade in classical Hodgkin lymphoma. The repertoire was sequenced with immunoSEQ multiplex PCR; TCRdb's copy has only in-frame clones and lacks some. Of 55,000 to 65,000 clones listed, 80% to 90% are singletons. The input for sequencing was peripheral blood mononuclear cells (PBMCs), taken at baseline. The receptors stem from a human donor with classical Hodgkin lymphoma. Both conserved end residues are part of each CDR3. A D gene is named only where the DNA matches it firmly. Clone size, where shown, is once, few, many, or a class for clones that have expanded.

v_call	clone_size	j_call	d_call	cdr3_aa	cdr3_nt
TRBV6-5	-	TRBJ1-4	-	CASSDNRVNEKLFF	TGTGCCAGCAGTGATAACAGGGTGAATGAAAAACTGTTTTTT
TRBV6-1	-	TRBJ1-1	-	CASMVGRGGGTEAFF	TGTGCCAGCATGGTTGGGAGGGGAGGGGGAACTGAAGCTTTCTTT
TRBV5-1	-	TRBJ1-1	-	CASSLTGNTEAFF	TGCGCCAGCAGCTTGACGGGGAACACTGAAGCTTTCTTT
TRBV9	once	TRBJ1-4	TRBD1	CASSVTGGINEKLFF	TGTGCCAGCAGCGTTACAGGGGGCATTAATGAAAAACTGTTTTTT
TRBV14	-	TRBJ2-7	TRBD1	CASSQDLGQMYEQYF	TGTGCCAGCAGCCAAGATCTGGGACAGATGTACGAGCAGTACTTC
TRBV10-3	-	TRBJ2-3	TRBD1	CAISDTGAVTDTQYF	TGTGCCATCAGTGATACAGGGGCAGTCACAGATACGCAGTATTTT
TRBV16	-	TRBJ1-4	-	CASSPRGDEKLFF	TGTGCCAGCAGCCCACGAGGGGATGAAAAACTGTTTTTT
TRBV15	-	TRBJ1-5	-	CATRQDLGQPQHF	TGTGCCACCAGACAGGACTTGGGTCAGCCCCAGCATTTT
TRBV19	-	TRBJ1-1	TRBD1	CASSLARGVAEAFF	TGTGCCAGTAGTTTAGCCAGGGGGGTGGCTGAAGCTTTCTTT
TRBV6-1	few	TRBJ1-2	-	CASSEHGAAYGYTF	TGTGCCAGCAGTGAACATGGGGCTGCCTATGGCTACACCTTC
TRBV2	-	TRBJ2-5	-	CASIKQGNQETQYF	TGTGCCAGCATTAAGCAGGGGAACCAAGAGACCCAGTACTTC
TRBV10-3	-	TRBJ1-1	TRBD1	CAIGRWGQGNTEAFF	TGTGCCATCGGGAGATGGGGACAGGGAAACACTGAAGCTTTCTTT
TRBV6-1	-	TRBJ2-7	-	CASRRDRIRSYEQYF	TGTGCCAGCAGACGCGACAGGATCCGCTCCTACGAGCAGTACTTC
TRBV11-3	-	TRBJ2-5	-	CASSGGPQETQYF	TGTGCCAGCAGCGGGGGGCCCCAAGAGACCCAGTACTTC
TRBV5-6	-	TRBJ1-1	-	CASSLEVTSEAFF	TGTGCCAGCAGCTTGGAGGTCACCTCTGAAGCTTTCTTT
TRBV2	-	TRBJ2-2	-	CASSEAGGRVGTGELFF	TGTGCCAGCAGTGAAGCGGGGGGCAGGGTGGGCACCGGGGAGCTGTTTTTT
TRBV6-1	-	TRBJ1-5	-	CASSEGLGFRNQPQHF	TGTGCCAGCAGTGAAGGTTTAGGGTTCAGAAATCAGCCCCAGCATTTT
TRBV6-5	-	TRBJ2-7	-	CASSDNGDEQYF	TGTGCCAGCAGTGACAACGGGGATGAGCAGTACTTC